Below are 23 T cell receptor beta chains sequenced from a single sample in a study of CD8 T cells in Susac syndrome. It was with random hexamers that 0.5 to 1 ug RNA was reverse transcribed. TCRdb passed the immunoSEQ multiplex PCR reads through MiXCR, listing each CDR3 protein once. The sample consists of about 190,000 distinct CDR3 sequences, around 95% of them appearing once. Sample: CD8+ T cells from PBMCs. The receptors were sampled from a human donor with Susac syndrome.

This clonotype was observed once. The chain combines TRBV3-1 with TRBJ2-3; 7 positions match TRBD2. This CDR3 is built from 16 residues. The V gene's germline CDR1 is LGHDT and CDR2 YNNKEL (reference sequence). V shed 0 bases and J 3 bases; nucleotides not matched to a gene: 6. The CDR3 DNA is TGTGCCAGCAGCCAAGATAACCCACTAGCGACAGATACGCAGTATTTT. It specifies CASSQDNPLATDTQYF.

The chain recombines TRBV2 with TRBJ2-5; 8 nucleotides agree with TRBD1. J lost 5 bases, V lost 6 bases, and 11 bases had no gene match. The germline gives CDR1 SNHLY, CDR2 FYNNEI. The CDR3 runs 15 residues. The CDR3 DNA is TGTGCCAGCAGCTATATAGGACAGGGACGTGAGACCCAGTACTTC. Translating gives CASSYIGQGRETQYF.

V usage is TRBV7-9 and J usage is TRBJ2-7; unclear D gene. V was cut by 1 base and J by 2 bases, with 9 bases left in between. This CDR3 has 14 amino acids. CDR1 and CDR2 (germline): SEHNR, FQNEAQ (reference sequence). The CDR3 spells CASSLVGSTYEQYF. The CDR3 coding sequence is TGTGCCAGCAGCTTAGTGGGCAGCACCTACGAGCAGTACTTC.

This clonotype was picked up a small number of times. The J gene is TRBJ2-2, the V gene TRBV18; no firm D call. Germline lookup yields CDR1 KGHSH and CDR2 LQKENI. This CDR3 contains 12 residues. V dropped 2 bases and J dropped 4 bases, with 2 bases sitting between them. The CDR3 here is CASSPSTGELFF. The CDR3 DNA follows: TGTGCCAGCTCACCAAGCACCGGGGAGCTGTTTTTT.

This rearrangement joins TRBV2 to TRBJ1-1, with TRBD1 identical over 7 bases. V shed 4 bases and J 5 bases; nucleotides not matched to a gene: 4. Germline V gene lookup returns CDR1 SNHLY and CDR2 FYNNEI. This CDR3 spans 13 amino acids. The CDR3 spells CASSGQGTTEAFF. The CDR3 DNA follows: TGTGCCAGCAGTGGACAGGGAACGACTGAAGCTTTCTTT.

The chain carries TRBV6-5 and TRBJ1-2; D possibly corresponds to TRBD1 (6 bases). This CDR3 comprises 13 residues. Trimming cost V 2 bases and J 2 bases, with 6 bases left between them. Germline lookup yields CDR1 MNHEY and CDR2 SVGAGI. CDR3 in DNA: TGTGCCAGCAGTTACGACAGGAACTATGGCTACACCTTC. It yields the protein CASSYDRNYGYTF.

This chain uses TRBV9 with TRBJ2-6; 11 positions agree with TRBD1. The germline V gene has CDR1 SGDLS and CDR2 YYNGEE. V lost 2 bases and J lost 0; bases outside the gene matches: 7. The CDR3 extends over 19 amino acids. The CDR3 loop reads CASSVNSGQGDSGANVLTF. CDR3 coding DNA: TGTGCCAGCAGCGTCAACTCGGGACAGGGGGACTCTGGGGCCAACGTCCTGACTTTC.

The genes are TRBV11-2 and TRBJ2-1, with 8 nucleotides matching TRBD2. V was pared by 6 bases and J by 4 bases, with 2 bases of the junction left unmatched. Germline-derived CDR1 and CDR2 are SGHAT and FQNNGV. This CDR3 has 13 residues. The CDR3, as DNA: TGTGCCAGCAGGGCTAGCGGGTACAATGAGCAGTTCTTC. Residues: CASRASGYNEQFF.

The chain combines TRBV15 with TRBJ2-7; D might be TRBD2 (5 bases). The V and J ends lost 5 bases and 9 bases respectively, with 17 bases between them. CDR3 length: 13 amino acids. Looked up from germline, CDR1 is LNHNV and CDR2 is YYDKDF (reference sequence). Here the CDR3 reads CATSASRGSGQYF. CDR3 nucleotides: TGTGCCACCAGCGCCAGCCGAGGGTCGGGGCAGTACTTC. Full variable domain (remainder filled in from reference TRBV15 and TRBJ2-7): DAMVIQNPRYQVTQFGKPVTLSCSQTLNHNVMYWYQQKSSQAPKLLFHYYDKDFNNEADTPDNFQSRRPNTSFCFLDIRSPGLGDTAMYLCATSASRGSGQYFGPGTRLTVT.

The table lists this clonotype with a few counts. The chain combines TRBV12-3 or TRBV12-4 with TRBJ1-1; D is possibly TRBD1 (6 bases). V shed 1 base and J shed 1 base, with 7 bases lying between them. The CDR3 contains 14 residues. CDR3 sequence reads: CASSLGQANTEAFF. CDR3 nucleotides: TGTGCCAGCAGTTTAGGACAGGCGAACACTGAAGCTTTCTTT.

CDR3 amino acids: CASSLLWGSGNTIYF. CDR3 DNA sequence: TGTGCCAGCAGCCTCCTTTGGGGTTCCGGAAACACCATATATTTT. The chain recombines TRBV14 with TRBJ1-3; D gene uncertain. The germline V and J ends were trimmed by 4 bases and 4 bases, with 14 bases remaining between them. The CDR3 sequence is 15 residues long. CDR1 and CDR2 from the germline V gene are SGHDN and FVKESK.

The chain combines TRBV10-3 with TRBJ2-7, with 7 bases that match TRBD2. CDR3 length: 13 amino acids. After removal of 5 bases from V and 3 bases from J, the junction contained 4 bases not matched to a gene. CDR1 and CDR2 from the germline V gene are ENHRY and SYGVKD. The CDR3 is CAISPGTNYEQYF. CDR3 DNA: TGTGCCATCAGTCCCGGGACTAACTACGAGCAGTACTTC.

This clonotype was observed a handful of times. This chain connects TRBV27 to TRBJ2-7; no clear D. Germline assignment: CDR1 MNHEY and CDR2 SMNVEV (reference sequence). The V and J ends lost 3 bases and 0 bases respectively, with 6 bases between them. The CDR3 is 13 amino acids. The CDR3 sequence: CASSLQSSYEQYF. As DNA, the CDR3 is TGTGCCAGCAGTTTGCAGAGCTCCTACGAGCAGTACTTC.

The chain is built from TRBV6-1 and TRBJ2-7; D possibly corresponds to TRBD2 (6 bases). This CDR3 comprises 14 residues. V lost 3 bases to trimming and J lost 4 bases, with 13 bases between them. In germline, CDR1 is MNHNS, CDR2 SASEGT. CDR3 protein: CASSETGTPYEQYF. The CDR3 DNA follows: TGTGCCAGCAGTGAGACCGGGACTCCGTACGAGCAGTACTTC.

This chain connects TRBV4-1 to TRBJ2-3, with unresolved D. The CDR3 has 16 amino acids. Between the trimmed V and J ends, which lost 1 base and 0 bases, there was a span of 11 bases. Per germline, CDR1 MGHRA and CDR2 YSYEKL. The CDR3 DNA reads TGCGCCAGCAGCCAAGTTCCTGCCCCTAGCACAGATACGCAGTATTTT. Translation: CASSQVPAPSTDTQYF.

The CDR3 spells CASRTKGQLARNEQFF. CDR3 DNA: TGTGCCAGCAGAACTAAGGGACAGCTAGCTCGGAATGAGCAGTTCTTC. The V call is TRBV28, the J call TRBJ2-1, with 7 bases that match TRBD1. Looked up from germline, CDR1 is MDHEN and CDR2 is SYDVKM. Trimming cost V 6 bases and J 7 bases; bases outside gene matches: 15. The length of the CDR3 is 16 residues.

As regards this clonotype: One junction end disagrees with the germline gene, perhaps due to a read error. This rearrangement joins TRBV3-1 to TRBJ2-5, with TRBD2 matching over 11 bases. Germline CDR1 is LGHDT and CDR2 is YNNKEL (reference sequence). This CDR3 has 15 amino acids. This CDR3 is CASSQDQGLAVPSHF. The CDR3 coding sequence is TGTGCCAGCAGCCAAGATCAGGGACTAGCGGTGCCCTCACACTTC.

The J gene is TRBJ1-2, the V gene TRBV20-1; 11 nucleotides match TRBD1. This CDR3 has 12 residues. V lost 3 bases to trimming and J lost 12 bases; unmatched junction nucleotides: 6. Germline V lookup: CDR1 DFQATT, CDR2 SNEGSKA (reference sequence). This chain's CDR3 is CSARAGQGGNTF. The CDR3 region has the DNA TGCAGTGCTAGGGCGGGACAGGGGGGGAACACCTTC.

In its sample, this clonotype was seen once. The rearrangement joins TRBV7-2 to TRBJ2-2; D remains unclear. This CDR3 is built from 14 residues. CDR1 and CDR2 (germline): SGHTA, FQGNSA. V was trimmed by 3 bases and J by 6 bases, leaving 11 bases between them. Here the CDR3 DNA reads TGTGCCAGCAGCTTTCTTAGTGTGGCCGGGGAGCTGTTTTTT. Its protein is CASSFLSVAGELFF.

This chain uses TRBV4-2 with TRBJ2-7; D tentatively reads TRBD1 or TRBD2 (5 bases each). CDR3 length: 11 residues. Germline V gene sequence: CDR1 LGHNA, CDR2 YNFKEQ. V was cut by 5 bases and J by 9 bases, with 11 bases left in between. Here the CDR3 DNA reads TGTGCCAGCAGCAGCCAGGGACGGCAGTACTTC. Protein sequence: CASSSQGRQYF.

This CDR3 is CASIKTGTGLTEAFF. The CDR3 nucleotides are TGTGCCAGCATAAAAACCGGGACAGGGCTCACTGAAGCTTTCTTT. This chain uses TRBV2 with TRBJ1-1; 9 bases are shared with TRBD1. V lost 7 bases and J lost 4; bases outside the gene matches: 10. CDR1 SNHLY and CDR2 FYNNEI come from the germline V gene. CDR3 length: 15 residues.

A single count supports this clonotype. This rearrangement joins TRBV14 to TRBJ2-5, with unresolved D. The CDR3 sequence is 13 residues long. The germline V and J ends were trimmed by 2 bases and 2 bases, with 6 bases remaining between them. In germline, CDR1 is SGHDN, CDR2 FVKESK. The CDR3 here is CASSQHMQETQYF. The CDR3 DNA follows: TGTGCCAGCAGCCAACACATGCAAGAGACCCAGTACTTC.

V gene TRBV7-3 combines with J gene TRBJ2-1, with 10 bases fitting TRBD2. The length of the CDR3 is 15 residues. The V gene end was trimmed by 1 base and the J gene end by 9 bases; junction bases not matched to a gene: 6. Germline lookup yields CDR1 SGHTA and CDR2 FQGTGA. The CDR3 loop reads CASSLMSASGSEQFF. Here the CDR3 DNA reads TGTGCCAGCAGCTTAATGTCTGCTAGCGGGAGTGAGCAGTTCTTC.